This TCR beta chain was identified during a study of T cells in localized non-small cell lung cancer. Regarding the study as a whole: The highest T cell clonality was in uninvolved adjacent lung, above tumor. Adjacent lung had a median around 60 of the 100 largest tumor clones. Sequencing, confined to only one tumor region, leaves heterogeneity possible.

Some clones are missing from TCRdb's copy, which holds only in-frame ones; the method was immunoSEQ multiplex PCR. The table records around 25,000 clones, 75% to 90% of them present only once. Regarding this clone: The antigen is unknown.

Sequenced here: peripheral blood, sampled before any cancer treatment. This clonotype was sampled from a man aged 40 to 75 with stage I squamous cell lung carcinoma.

The CDR3 nucleotides are TGTGCCAGCAGTAAACAGGGGTCCAATGAGCAGTTCTTC. Protein: CASSKQGSNEQFF. The J gene is TRBJ2-1, the V gene TRBV27, with TRBD1 identical over 7 bases. CDR3 size: 13 residues. V dropped 5 bases and J dropped 6; count of bases not matched to a gene: 4. Per the germline V gene, CDR1 is MNHEY and CDR2 is SMNVEV (reference sequence).